This passage covers 21 T cell receptor beta chains from one sample sequenced in a study of T-cell memory formation after mild COVID-19. MiXCR, run by TCRdb on the 5' RACE reads, gives a single entry per CDR3 protein. The sample includes around 370,000 distinct CDR3 sequences, under 25% of them seen just once. Sequenced: PBMCs or a T cell subset sorted from them (not recorded which). The receptor source for this set is an adult woman who had mild COVID-19 (a few samples of this study predate the infection). Cell type and time point are not known.

The CDR3 spells CASSQGLEGFQPQHF. As DNA, the CDR3 is TGTGCCAGCAGCCAAGGGTTAGAGGGGTTTCAGCCCCAGCATTTT. The V gene is TRBV3-1, the J gene TRBJ1-5; TRBD1 is a possible D gene (5 bases). The V gene's germline CDR1 is LGHDT and CDR2 YNNKEL (reference sequence). The CDR3 has 15 residues. Between the trimmed V and J ends, which lost 1 base and 6 bases, there was a span of 13 bases.

This clonotype was counted a few times. This chain links TRBV12-3 or TRBV12-4 with TRBJ1-6; D not certain. Trimming shortened V by 4 bases and J by 7 bases, and 17 bases separated the two germline ends. CDR3 length: 16 residues. DNA for the CDR3: TGTGCCAGCAGTTCAGGAGGAAACATAAGAAATTCACCCCTCCACTTT. Translating gives CASSSGGNIRNSPLHF.

This clonotype has ten or more counts. The chain recombines TRBV24-1 with TRBJ2-1, with 8 bases aligning to TRBD2. Germline V gives CDR1 KGHDR, CDR2 SFDVKD. V gave up 9 bases and J gave up 7 bases; unmatched junction bases: 16. The CDR3 runs 16 residues. CDR3 sequence: CATSSPAGVRMNEQFF. CDR3 DNA: TGTGCCACCTCGTCGCCAGCGGGAGTGAGGATGAATGAGCAGTTCTTC.

V is TRBV20-1 and J is TRBJ2-1, with TRBD2 identical over 12 bases. This CDR3 has 14 amino acids. V trimming: 6 bases; J trimming: 7 bases; junction bases outside the gene matches: 7. Germline values: CDR1 DFQATT, CDR2 SNEGSKA (reference sequence). The CDR3 DNA sequence: TGCAGTGCCACGACTAGCGGGAGTAGAAATGAGCAGTTCTTC. It specifies CSATTSGSRNEQFF.

The chain recombines TRBV11-3 with TRBJ2-7; the match to TRBD2 covers 14 bases. The CDR3 consists of 18 residues. Germline V gene sequence: CDR1 SGHNT, CDR2 YENEEA. V shed 5 bases, J shed 4 bases, and the junction held 13 bases outside the gene matches. CDR3 sequence reads: CASSPGRGTSGRGYEQYF. The CDR3 bases are TGTGCCAGCAGCCCCGGACGGGGGACTAGCGGGAGAGGGTACGAGCAGTACTTC.

This clonotype was found many times. The V gene is TRBV4-1, the J gene TRBJ2-7; no definite D call. CDR1 and CDR2 from the germline V gene are MGHRA and YSYEKL. The CDR3 covers 15 residues. V lost 0 bases to trimming and J lost 5 bases, with 14 bases between them. CDR3 amino acids: CASSQDSWAVDEQYF. DNA of the CDR3: TGCGCCAGCAGCCAAGACTCGTGGGCAGTTGACGAGCAGTACTTC.

V usage is TRBV7-2 and J usage is TRBJ1-1; TRBD1 matches at 7 bases. CDR1 and CDR2 (germline): SGHTA, FQGNSA. The V segment lost 5 bases and the J segment 3 bases; nucleotides outside the gene matches: 9. CDR3 length: 15 amino acids. The CDR3, as DNA: TGTGCCAGCAGCCCTAACCGGGACAGCTACACTGAAGCTTTCTTT. It encodes CASSPNRDSYTEAFF.

This clonotype was detected a few times. V and J are TRBV20-1 and TRBJ1-4; a possible D gene is TRBD1 (5 bases). The V gene lost 6 bases and the J gene lost 2 bases, with 19 bases spanning the gap. The CDR3 length is 16 residues. The germline CDR1 and CDR2 sequences are DFQATT and SNEGSKA (reference sequence). The CDR3 DNA reads TGCAGTGCCCGGAAGGGGCACCTATTTACTAATGAAAAACTGTTTTTT. The encoded protein is CSARKGHLFTNEKLFF.

V is TRBV6-2 or TRBV6-3 and J is TRBJ2-2, with TRBD1 as a possible D gene (6 bases). This CDR3 is built from 15 residues. The germline CDR1 and CDR2 sequences are MNHEY and SVGEGT. The V end was cut by 6 bases, the J end by 0 bases, with 11 bases between. CDR3 bases: TGTGCCAGCAGACCCGGGACAACGAACACCGGGGAGCTGTTTTTT. Translated: CASRPGTTNTGELFF.

The table lists this clonotype with a few counts. The gene calls are TRBV12-3 or TRBV12-4 and TRBJ1-5; D gene ambiguous. CDR3 length: 14 amino acids. V lost 1 base to trimming and J lost 4 bases, with 8 bases between them. The CDR3 DNA reads as TGTGCCAGCAGTTTAGTGACACCTAATCAGCCCCAGCATTTT. This translates into CASSLVTPNQPQHF.

There are a few counts of this clonotype. DNA of the CDR3: TGTGCCAGCAATCCCGACAGGCGCGATCGAGTGACCCAGTACTTC. Translated, it gives CASNPDRRDRVTQYF. V gene TRBV6-5 combines with J gene TRBJ2-5, with D maybe TRBD1 (6 bases). The germline V gene encodes CDR1 MNHEY and CDR2 SVGAGI. V was cut by 7 bases and J by 7 bases, with 22 bases left in between. CDR3 length: 15 amino acids.

The chain is built from TRBV7-2 and TRBJ2-5; 9 bases line up with TRBD1. Trimming cost V 5 bases and J 4 bases; bases outside gene matches: 5. Looked up from germline, CDR1 is SGHTA and CDR2 is FQGNSA. There are 14 residues in the CDR3. The CDR3 DNA reads as TGTGCCAGCAGCAAAGACAGGGGGAGAGAGACCCAGTACTTC. Residues: CASSKDRGRETQYF.

A few counts support this clonotype. The CDR3 coding sequence is TGTGCCAGCAGCTCCTCCTCGCAGGACGCGAACACTGAAGCTTTCTTT. It codes for CASSSSSQDANTEAFF. The chain has TRBV7-2 and TRBJ1-1; D is unclear. The CDR3 length is 16 residues. V was pared by 4 bases and J by 1 base, with 16 bases between. The germline CDR1 and CDR2 sequences are SGHTA and FQGNSA.

This clonotype appeared a few times. The gene calls are TRBV2 and TRBJ2-7; 7 bases agree with TRBD2. Unmatched junction bases numbered 7, after V lost 3 bases and J lost 2 bases. This CDR3 has 15 residues. CDR1 is SNHLY and CDR2 is FYNNEI in the germline V gene. The CDR3 loop reads CASSERLAEAYEQYF. CDR3 sequence (DNA): TGTGCCAGCAGTGAGCGGCTAGCGGAAGCCTACGAGCAGTACTTC.

This clonotype occurred a few times. The chain combines TRBV11-3 with TRBJ2-1; D ambiguous. This CDR3 has 17 residues. CDR1 is SGHNT and CDR2 is YENEEA in the germline V gene. V shed 5 bases and J shed 10 bases, with 27 bases lying between them. CDR3 residues: CASSPPSAVTWSKEQFF. DNA for the CDR3: TGTGCCAGCAGCCCGCCAAGTGCGGTTACGTGGAGTAAGGAGCAGTTCTTC.

The CDR3 DNA reads TGCAGTGCTAGAGATTCGGGGTCTATTATCGATGAGCAGTTCTTC. Its translation: CSARDSGSIIDEQFF. The chain combines TRBV20-1 with TRBJ2-1; weak D call: TRBD2 (5 bases). V was clipped by 0 bases and J by 8 bases, with 17 bases between them. CDR3 length equals 15 residues. Per the germline V gene, CDR1 is DFQATT and CDR2 is SNEGSKA (reference sequence).

This clonotype has just a few counts. This chain connects TRBV24-1 to TRBJ1-5, with a weak D call TRBD1 (5 bases). The ends were cut back, 8 bases at V and 2 bases at J, with 21 bases in the middle. Germline-derived CDR1 and CDR2 are KGHDR and SFDVKD. This CDR3 is 17 amino acids long. CDR3 coding DNA: TGTGCCACCAATCTCGAACAAGACAGTCCGTGCAATCAGCCCCAGCATTTT. Residues: CATNLEQDSPCNQPQHF.

The chain recombines TRBV7-8 with TRBJ2-1; 7 bases match TRBD2. Germline V gene lookup returns CDR1 SGHVS and CDR2 FQNEAQ. V shed 1 base, J shed 7 bases, and the junction held 7 bases outside the gene matches. The CDR3 runs 15 residues. The CDR3 DNA is TGTGCCAGCAGCTTAGTGGGGGGGTTGGAGAATGAGCAGTTCTTC. This gives the protein CASSLVGGLENEQFF.

The chain is built from TRBV5-1 and TRBJ2-3; the match to TRBD2 covers 9 bases. Germline-derived CDR1 and CDR2 are SGHRS and YFSETQ. The CDR3 has 17 amino acids. The ends lost 0 bases at V and 3 bases at J; junction bases unmatched: 8. In DNA, the CDR3 is TGCGCCAGCAGCTTGGGGTCTAGCGGGGAAGTAACAGATACGCAGTATTTT. Its translation is CASSLGSSGEVTDTQYF.

The table lists this clonotype with a few counts. This chain joins TRBV6-6 and TRBJ2-7; 14 positions match TRBD2. Trimming cost V 0 bases and J 5 bases; bases outside gene matches: 6. The CDR3 runs 17 residues. CDR1 is MNHNY and CDR2 is SVGAGI in the germline V gene (reference sequence). CDR3 protein: CASSYSSGGLAGDEQYF. DNA for the CDR3: TGTGCCAGCAGTTACTCGTCAGGGGGACTAGCGGGGGACGAGCAGTACTTC.

This clonotype was recorded many times. The rearrangement uses TRBV7-8 and TRBJ2-3; possibly TRBD1 for D (7 bases). V was clipped by 0 bases and J by 7 bases, with 14 bases between them. This CDR3 is built from 15 residues. CDR1 and CDR2 from the germline V gene are SGHVS and FQNEAQ. CDR3 nucleotides: TGTGCCAGCAGCTTAGCCAGGGGGGCTGGGAATACGCAGTATTTT. Its translation: CASSLARGAGNTQYF.